A single sample is the source of the 17 T cell receptor beta chains below, sequenced in a study of T cells in Graves' hyperthyroidism and ophthalmopathy. The source material, RNA transcripts, was used to amplify TCR beta CDR3 regions. The HTBI set primed first-round TCR CDR3 RT-PCR. TCRdb re-derived calls from the multiplex PCR reads in MiXCR, one entry per CDR3 protein. The sample comprises about 300,000 distinct CDR3 sequences, less than 30% of which are singletons, and about a quarter rests with the top ten. The sample taken for sequencing was blood. These receptors all stem from a man in his forties or fifties with Graves' hyperthyroidism that later progressed to Graves' ophthalmopathy.

In this sample, this clonotype turned up many times. The rearrangement uses TRBV20-1 and TRBJ1-2; TRBD1 aligns across 7 bases. CDR3 size: 12 residues. V lost 6 bases, J lost 3 bases, and 4 bases stayed unmatched. Germline-derived CDR1 and CDR2 are DFQATT and SNEGSKA (reference sequence). Written as DNA, the CDR3 is TGCAGTGCAACCGGGACAGACTATGGCTACACCTTC. Amino acid sequence: CSATGTDYGYTF.

There are many counts of this clonotype. Relative to the germline gene, one junction end is altered; a read error may explain this. The chain employs TRBV5-1 and TRBJ2-7; D possibly corresponds to TRBD1 (6 bases). The CDR3 totals 13 residues. Germline V gene lookup returns CDR1 SGHRS and CDR2 YFSETQ. The CDR3 coding sequence is TGCGCCAGCAGAACAGAGACAGGCCAGGTCGCTCTCTTC. It encodes CASRTETGQVALF.

This clonotype was observed many times. The rearrangement joins TRBV20-1 to TRBJ2-6; possible D gene TRBD1, 6 bases. The CDR3 sequence is 17 residues long. With 5 bases removed from V and 0 bases from J, the gap between germline ends came to 17 bases. Germline V gives CDR1 DFQATT, CDR2 SNEGSKA (reference sequence). Written as DNA, the CDR3 is TGCAGTGCTTCTCGGACAGTCCCGAACTCTGGGGCCAACGTCCTGACTTTC. Its translation is CSASRTVPNSGANVLTF.

The table lists this clonotype with a few counts. The chain has TRBV6-1 and TRBJ1-2; possibly TRBD1 for D (6 bases). This CDR3 contains 15 residues. The V gene's germline CDR1 is MNHNS and CDR2 SASEGT. V gave up 2 bases and J gave up 6 bases, with 16 bases separating them. The CDR3 spells CASSEPDSPWNGYTF. The CDR3 bases are TGTGCCAGCAGTGAACCGGACAGCCCCTGGAATGGCTACACCTTC.

The sample holds many counts of this clonotype. The gene calls are TRBV24-1 and TRBJ2-7; weak D call: TRBD1 (6 bases). The CDR3 is 15 amino acids. Per the germline V gene, CDR1 is KGHDR and CDR2 is SFDVKD. Trimming shortened V by 2 bases and J by 5 bases, and 15 bases separated the two germline ends. The CDR3 loop is CATSDSRRDTNEQYF. The CDR3 bases are TGTGCCACCAGTGATTCCCGACGGGACACCAACGAGCAGTACTTC.

Ten or more counts support this clonotype. This chain joins TRBV24-1 and TRBJ2-5, with D perhaps matching TRBD1 (5 bases). V lost 7 bases, J lost 3 bases, and 11 bases lay in between. The CDR3 length is 13 residues. Germline assignment: CDR1 KGHDR and CDR2 SFDVKD. CDR3 sequence reads: CATSQGSEETQYF. The CDR3 bases are TGTGCCACCAGCCAGGGATCGGAAGAGACCCAGTACTTC.

This clonotype has more than one count but fewer than ten. This chain links TRBV27 with TRBJ1-1, with 7 bases aligning to TRBD1. Germline-derived CDR1 and CDR2 are MNHEY and SMNVEV (reference sequence). With 10 bases clipped from V and 0 bases from J, the junction kept 5 bases outside the gene matches. CDR3 size: 13 residues. The CDR3 bases are TGTGCCACGCATACAGGGGTGAACACTGAAGCTTTCTTT. This sequence encodes CATHTGVNTEAFF.

This clonotype was observed many times. This chain connects TRBV12-3 or TRBV12-4 to TRBJ1-2; D is possibly TRBD1 (5 bases). Trimming took off 5 bases at V and 5 bases at J, with 15 bases between the two ends. This CDR3 spans 14 amino acids. CDR3 residues: CASSPGDQIYGYTF. The CDR3 bases are TGTGCCAGCAGTCCGGGGGACCAGATATATGGCTACACCTTC.

This clonotype appeared many times. The rearrangement joins TRBV12-3 or TRBV12-4 to TRBJ1-5; 9 bases line up with TRBD1. The CDR3 spans 14 residues. Trimming cost V 5 bases and J 3 bases; bases outside gene matches: 2. CDR3 bases: TGTGCCAGCAGTACAGGGGGCCACAATCAGCCCCAGCATTTT. Residues: CASSTGGHNQPQHF.

This clonotype was recorded many times. The gene calls are TRBV6-2 or TRBV6-3 and TRBJ2-7; D tentatively fits TRBD1 or TRBD2 (5 bases each). The germline V and J ends were trimmed by 2 bases and 0 bases, with 8 bases remaining between them. The CDR3 has 14 amino acids. Germline CDR1 and CDR2: MNHEY and SVGEGT. The CDR3 spells CASSYVGTSYEQYF. In nucleotides, the CDR3 is TGTGCCAGCAGTTACGTAGGGACCTCCTACGAGCAGTACTTC.

At least ten counts were recorded for this clonotype. This chain connects TRBV12-3 or TRBV12-4 to TRBJ2-5, with D unclear. CDR3 length equals 12 residues. V lost 3 bases, J lost 4 bases, and 6 bases lay in between. The CDR3 bases are TGTGCCAGCAGTTTTCCGGGAGAGACCCAGTACTTC. Translating gives CASSFPGETQYF.

This clonotype was detected many times. Mismatch with germline at one junction end may stem from a read error. CDR3 bases: TGCGCCAGCAGCTCGGATCACTTGGGAATGGTGATTTTT. This sequence encodes CASSSDHLGMVIF. The V gene is TRBV5-1, the J gene TRBJ1-3; D remains ambiguous. The CDR3 sequence is 13 residues long. Germline CDR1 is SGHRS and CDR2 is YFSETQ.

This clonotype was detected ten times or more. The J gene is TRBJ2-6, the V gene TRBV15, with D tentatively TRBD1 (6 bases). CDR3 size: 16 residues. The ends were cut back, 7 bases at V and 1 base at J, with 14 bases in the middle. CDR1 is LNHNV, CDR2 YYDKDF, per germline (reference sequence). CDR3 residues: CATKSRGGSGANVLTF. The DNA of the CDR3 is TGTGCCACCAAGAGCAGGGGCGGGTCTGGGGCCAACGTCCTGACTTTC.

This clonotype has ten or more counts. The rearrangement joins TRBV6-1 to TRBJ2-4; D is possibly TRBD1 or TRBD2 (6 bases each). Germline CDR1 MNHNS, CDR2 SASEGT. Trimming took off 1 base at V and 0 bases at J, with 13 bases between the two ends. This CDR3 comprises 17 residues. CDR3 residues: CASSEGGAGLAKNIQYF. CDR3 nucleotides: TGTGCCAGCAGTGAAGGGGGGGCGGGGCTAGCCAAAAACATTCAGTACTTC.

This clonotype appeared a few times. The chain has TRBV29-1 and TRBJ2-2, with TRBD2 as a possible D gene (6 bases). Germline loops: CDR1 SQVTM, CDR2 ANQGSEA. This CDR3 contains 11 residues. Trimming left V 7 bases short and J 4 bases short, with 7 bases between. CDR3 residues: CSAGVTGELFF. CDR3 bases: TGCAGCGCGGGAGTCACCGGGGAGCTGTTTTTT.

This clonotype was seen repeatedly, ten times or more. V usage is TRBV28 and J usage is TRBJ1-2; no clear D gene. This CDR3 is 12 amino acids long. From germline, CDR1 is MDHEN and CDR2 SYDVKM. Trimming left V 6 bases short and J 5 bases short, with 10 bases between. The CDR3 spells CASSLFLYGYTF. The DNA of the CDR3 is TGTGCCAGCAGCCTGTTTCTATATGGCTACACCTTC.

Only a few counts were recorded for this clonotype. The rearrangement links TRBV29-1 to TRBJ2-7, with D perhaps TRBD2 (5 bases). Germline CDR1 is SQVTM and CDR2 is ANQGSEA. V shed 0 bases and J shed 5 bases, with 8 bases lying between them. The CDR3 loop spans 12 amino acids. The CDR3 here is CSVEDSSDEQYF. The CDR3 coding sequence is TGCAGCGTTGAAGACAGTAGCGACGAGCAGTACTTC.